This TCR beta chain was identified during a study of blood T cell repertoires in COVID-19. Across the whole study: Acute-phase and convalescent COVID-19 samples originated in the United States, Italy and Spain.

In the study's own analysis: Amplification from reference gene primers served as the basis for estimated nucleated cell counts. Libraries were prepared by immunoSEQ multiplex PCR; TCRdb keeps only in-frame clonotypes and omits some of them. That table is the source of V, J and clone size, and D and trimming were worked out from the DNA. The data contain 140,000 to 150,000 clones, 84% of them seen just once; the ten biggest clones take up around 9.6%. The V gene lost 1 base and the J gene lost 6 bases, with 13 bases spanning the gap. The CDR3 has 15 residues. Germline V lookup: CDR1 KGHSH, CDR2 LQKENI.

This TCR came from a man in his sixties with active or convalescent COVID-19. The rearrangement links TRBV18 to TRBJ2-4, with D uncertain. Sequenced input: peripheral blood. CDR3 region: CASSPLLTPRNIQYF. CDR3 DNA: TGTGCCAGCTCACCACTTCTAACCCCAAGAAACATTCAGTACTTC.